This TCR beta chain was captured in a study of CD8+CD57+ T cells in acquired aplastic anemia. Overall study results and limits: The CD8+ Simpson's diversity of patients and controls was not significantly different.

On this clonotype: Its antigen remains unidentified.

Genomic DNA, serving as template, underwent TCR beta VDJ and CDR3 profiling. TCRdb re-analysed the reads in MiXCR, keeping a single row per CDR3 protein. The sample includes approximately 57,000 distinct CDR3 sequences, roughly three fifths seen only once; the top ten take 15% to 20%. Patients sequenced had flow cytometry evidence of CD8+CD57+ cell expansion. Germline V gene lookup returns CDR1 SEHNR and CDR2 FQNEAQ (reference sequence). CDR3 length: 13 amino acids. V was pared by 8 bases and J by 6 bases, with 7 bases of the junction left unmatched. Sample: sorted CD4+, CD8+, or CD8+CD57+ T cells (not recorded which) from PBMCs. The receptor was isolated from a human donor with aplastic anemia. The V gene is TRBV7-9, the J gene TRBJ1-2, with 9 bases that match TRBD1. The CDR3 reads CASGPGDRDGYTF. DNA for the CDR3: TGTGCCAGCGGACCTGGGGACAGGGATGGCTACACCTTC. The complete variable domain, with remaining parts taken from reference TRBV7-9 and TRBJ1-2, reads DTGVSQNPRHKITKRGQNVTFRCDPISEHNRLYWYRQTLGQGPEFLTYFQNEAQLEKSRLLSDRFSAERPKGSFSTLEIQRTEQGDSAMYLCASGPGDRDGYTFGSGTRLTVV.